The rows below give T cell receptor beta chains drawn from one sample of a study of Ad26.COV2.S vaccination and SARS-CoV-2 variants. Using immunoSEQ multiplex PCR, the repertoire was profiled, and TCRdb retains in-frame clones only, with some absent. Of roughly 450,000 clones in the sample, 90% were seen once. The sample consisted of peripheral blood, taken in a trial of Ad26.COV2.S vaccine versus placebo. These TCRs come from a person aged 18-60 years who received the Ad26.COV2.S COVID-19 vaccine or a placebo. Both conserved end residues are part of each CDR3. D genes are given only for firm matches. The size entry is marked missing in some rows and otherwise reads once, few, many or a size class.

CDR3aa: CASGSRLAGPYNEQFF
CDR3nt: TGTGCTAGTGGTTCCCGACTAGCGGGACCCTACAATGAGCAGTTCTTC
v_gene: TRBV12-5
j_gene: TRBJ2-1
d_gene: TRBD2
abundance: .

CDR3aa: CASARTSVYNEQFF
CDR3nt: TGTGCCAGTGCCCGGACTAGCGTTTACAATGAGCAGTTCTTC
v_gene: TRBV19
j_gene: TRBJ2-1
d_gene: TRBD2
abundance: .

CDR3aa: CASSLSGQGEDTQYF
CDR3nt: TGTGCCAGCAGTTTGTCGGGACAGGGAGAAGATACGCAGTATTTT
v_gene: TRBV28
j_gene: TRBJ2-3
d_gene: TRBD1
abundance: .

CDR3aa: CAWSRTVYQPQHF
CDR3nt: TGTGCCTGGAGTAGGACAGTTTATCAGCCCCAGCATTTT
v_gene: TRBV30
j_gene: TRBJ1-5
d_gene: .
abundance: .

CDR3aa: CASGLVRGEPSYEQYF
CDR3nt: TGTGCTAGTGGTTTGGTACGGGGGGAACCTTCCTACGAGCAGTACTTC
v_gene: TRBV12-5
j_gene: TRBJ2-7
d_gene: TRBD2
abundance: .

CDR3aa: CASSLEWSAEAFF
CDR3nt: TGTGCCAGCAGTTTAGAGTGGTCCGCTGAAGCTTTCTTT
v_gene: TRBV12-3/TRBV12-4
j_gene: TRBJ1-1
d_gene: .
abundance: .

CDR3aa: CASSQDPGQAANTGELFF
CDR3nt: TGCGCCAGCAGCCAAGATCCCGGACAGGCCGCGAACACCGGGGAGCTGTTTTTT
v_gene: TRBV4-3
j_gene: TRBJ2-2
d_gene: TRBD1
abundance: .

CDR3aa: CASSSQAGTNNEQFF
CDR3nt: TGTGCCAGCAGCTCCCAAGCTGGGACGAACAATGAGCAGTTCTTC
v_gene: TRBV11-1
j_gene: TRBJ2-1
d_gene: .
abundance: once

CDR3aa: CATSRAGRGRGVTGELFF
CDR3nt: TGTGCCACCAGCAGAGCGGGAAGGGGGCGCGGAGTGACCGGGGAGCTGTTTTTT
v_gene: TRBV15
j_gene: TRBJ2-2
d_gene: TRBD1
abundance: .

CDR3aa: CASSLGPSAGLEQYF
CDR3nt: TGTGCCAGCAGCTTAGGGCCTAGCGCGGGTCTCGAGCAGTACTTC
v_gene: TRBV7-2
j_gene: TRBJ2-7
d_gene: .
abundance: .

CDR3aa: CASSQDLYRTGLYEQYF
CDR3nt: TGCGCCAGCAGCCAAGATCTGTATAGGACAGGGTTGTACGAGCAGTACTTC
v_gene: TRBV4-1
j_gene: TRBJ2-7
d_gene: TRBD1
abundance: .

CDR3aa: CASSFLAGVAQYF
CDR3nt: TGTGCCAGCAGCTTCCTAGCGGGAGTTGCCCAGTACTTC
v_gene: TRBV7-2
j_gene: TRBJ2-5
d_gene: TRBD2
abundance: .

CDR3aa: CASSEVWGRNEQFF
CDR3nt: TGTGCCAGCAGTGAAGTATGGGGCCGTAATGAGCAGTTCTTC
v_gene: TRBV2
j_gene: TRBJ2-1
d_gene: .
abundance: few

CDR3aa: CSASGDSKSTDTQYF
CDR3nt: TGCAGTGCTAGTGGAGACAGTAAGAGCACAGATACGCAGTATTTT
v_gene: TRBV20-1
j_gene: TRBJ2-3
d_gene: .
abundance: once

CDR3aa: CAWSVSAEGREFF
CDR3nt: TGTGCCTGGAGTGTTTCGGCGGAGGGCCGGGAGTTCTTC
v_gene: TRBV30
j_gene: TRBJ2-1
d_gene: .
abundance: .